The clone carrying this T cell receptor (beta chain) showed up just once. This sample is part of a study of blood T cell repertoires in COVID-19. Study as a whole: Donors in the United States, Italy and Spain gave samples during acute or convalescent COVID-19.

The V end was cut by 4 bases, the J end by 7 bases, with 14 bases between. Germline V gene sequence: CDR1 SGHTA, CDR2 FQGTGA. CDR3 length equals 13 residues. In the authors' methods: The assay estimated nucleated cells by amplifying reference gene primers. The data were produced by immunoSEQ multiplex PCR, yet TCRdb's version contains in-frame clones alone and is incomplete. Clone size and V and J calls were adopted from that table, with D and trimming inferred from the DNA. The sample has fewer than 150,000 clones, 84% seen once. This chain uses TRBV7-3 with TRBJ2-7; D remains ambiguous. This sequence originates from a human donor in a cohort sampled during active COVID-19. Input material: peripheral blood. Written as DNA, the CDR3 is TGTGCCAGCAGCTCGGATAGACTGGAGGAGCAGTACTTC. Amino acid sequence: CASSSDRLEEQYF.